This TCR beta chain was identified in a study of T cell responses to AZD1222 COVID-19 vaccine. Measured with immunoSEQ multiplex PCR; TCRdb has only the in-frame clones, and not every one. Among about 35,000 clones, 86% were seen once, and the ten largest hold approximately 6.5%. The sequence was obtained from an adult in good health. The sequences come from peripheral blood, collected on day 0 of AZD1222 vaccination.

CDR3 region: CATRASATSGNTIYF. CDR3 DNA: TGTGCCACCAGGGCCTCGGCAACTAGTGGAAACACCATATATTTT. The V and J genes are TRBV15 and TRBJ1-3, with D unclear. The CDR3 is made up of 15 amino acids. CDR1 is LNHNV and CDR2 is YYDKDF in the germline V gene (reference sequence). V was clipped by 6 bases and J by 3 bases, with 15 bases between them.